One sample yielded the 15 T cell receptor beta chains listed below, sequenced in a study of cytomegalovirus exposure and HLA in healthy donors. 60 Vbeta and 13 Jbeta primers were used in PCR. The data were produced by immunoSEQ multiplex PCR, yet TCRdb's version contains in-frame clones alone and is incomplete. The table shows about 160,000 clones, with just over 75% occurring only once. The sample taken for sequencing was PBMCs. All receptors derive from a middle-aged woman in good health and CMV-seronegative.

This clone was seen just once. The chain employs TRBV19 and TRBJ1-2; D unclear. The V gene lost 7 bases and the J gene lost 4 bases, with 10 bases spanning the gap. From germline, CDR1 is LNHDA and CDR2 SQIVND (reference sequence). The CDR3 runs to 12 residues. The CDR3 nucleotides are TGTGCCAGTACCCCACGGGGCTATGGCTACACCTTC. Its translation: CASTPRGYGYTF.

The chain couples TRBV28 to TRBJ2-7; 7 bases line up with TRBD1. Trimming cost V 3 bases and J 0 bases; bases outside gene matches: 11. Per germline, CDR1 MDHEN and CDR2 SYDVKM. The CDR3 consists of 17 residues. DNA of the CDR3: TGTGCCAGCAGTTTTTACAGGGGTTCTAAAAGCTCCTACGAGCAGTACTTC. It translates to CASSFYRGSKSSYEQYF.

This chain joins TRBV6-1 and TRBJ2-7, with 10 bases aligning to TRBD1. Germline loops: CDR1 MNHNS, CDR2 SASEGT. The CDR3 is 18 amino acids. V shed 3 bases, J shed 3 bases, and the junction held 14 bases outside the gene matches. The CDR3, as DNA: TGTGCCAGCAGTGAGGGCCCCACTCGACAGGGGGCCGTCTACGAGCAGTACTTC. Translating it yields CASSEGPTRQGAVYEQYF.

The rearrangement joins TRBV19 to TRBJ1-5; a weak D match, TRBD1 (5 bases). CDR3 length equals 16 residues. Germline V gene sequence: CDR1 LNHDA, CDR2 SQIVND (reference sequence). V was trimmed by 4 bases and J by 9 bases, leaving 22 bases between them. The CDR3 nucleotides read TGTGCCAGTAGTACACCTCGGGACTCCCCGGGCTTGCCCCAGCATTTT. It translates to CASSTPRDSPGLPQHF.

This sequence joins TRBV10-1 and TRBJ2-1; D might be TRBD2 (6 bases). Germline V gene lookup returns CDR1 WNHNN and CDR2 SYGVQD (reference sequence). V lost 5 bases, J lost 0 bases, and 11 bases lay in between. The CDR3 is made up of 15 amino acids. The CDR3 DNA follows: TGCGCCAGCAGTACAGACGGGAGCTCCTACAATGAGCAGTTCTTC. It translates to CASSTDGSSYNEQFF.

This clone was counted once. This chain connects TRBV5-1 to TRBJ1-5; 8 positions agree with TRBD1. Trimming cost V 0 bases and J 7 bases; bases outside gene matches: 6. The length of the CDR3 is 15 residues. Germline CDR1 SGHRS, CDR2 YFSETQ. The CDR3 bases are TGCGCCAGCAGCTTGGGGGACAGGCAAGGACAGCCCCAGCATTTT. Amino acids: CASSLGDRQGQPQHF.

This clone appeared once. The V gene is TRBV30, the J gene TRBJ2-2; D is possibly TRBD1 (6 bases). Trimming removed 0 bases from V and 8 bases from J, with 13 bases in between. Germline loops: CDR1 GTSNPN, CDR2 SVGIG (reference sequence). The CDR3 contains 14 residues. The CDR3 loop is CAWSVLRQGGELFF. CDR3 sequence (DNA): TGTGCCTGGAGTGTTCTGAGGCAGGGGGGGGAGCTGTTTTTT. Combining the CDR3 with reference TRBV30 and TRBJ2-2 gives the whole variable domain SQTIHQWPATLVQPVGSPLSLECTVEGTSNPNLYWYRQAAGRGLQLLFYSVGIGQISSEVPQNLSASRPQDRQFILSSKKLLLSDSGFYLCAWSVLRQGGELFFGEGSRLTVL.

The genes are TRBV5-1 and TRBJ1-1; 7 nucleotides align to TRBD1. Trimming cost V 0 bases and J 4 bases; bases outside gene matches: 3. Germline V CDR1 and CDR2: SGHRS, YFSETQ. This CDR3 is 14 amino acids long. The CDR3 sequence: CASSLAPGGTEAFF. CDR3 sequence (DNA): TGCGCCAGCAGCTTGGCCCCAGGGGGCACTGAAGCTTTCTTT.

In this sample, this clone turned up a few times. This chain joins TRBV5-1 and TRBJ1-1; D perhaps matches TRBD1 (5 bases). CDR1 is SGHRS, CDR2 YFSETQ, per germline. Between the trimmed V and J ends, which lost 4 bases and 1 base, there was a span of 14 bases. There are 15 residues in the CDR3. This CDR3 reads CASSPAGSRNTEAFF. Here the CDR3 DNA reads TGCGCCAGCAGCCCCGCAGGGTCTCGGAACACTGAAGCTTTCTTT.

The chain carries TRBV5-6 and TRBJ1-1; 7 bases match TRBD1. The CDR3 has 15 residues. V was clipped by 4 bases and J by 0 bases; unmatched bases: 6. Germline values: CDR1 SGHDT, CDR2 YYEEEE. CDR3 in DNA: TGTGCCAGCAGCGGACAGGCCGACTTGAACACTGAAGCTTTCTTT. Residues: CASSGQADLNTEAFF.

The chain joins TRBV9 to TRBJ1-4; 9 bases are a match to TRBD1. The CDR3 spans 17 residues. Germline CDR1 reads SGDLS; CDR2 reads YYNGEE. Trimming took 4 bases from V and 6 from J; bases not matched to a gene: 13. The CDR3 sequence is CASSPAGTGSGDEKLFF. The CDR3 DNA follows: TGTGCCAGCAGCCCTGCCGGGACAGGGAGCGGTGATGAAAAACTGTTTTTT. The whole variable domain, remainder taken from reference TRBV9 and TRBJ1-4, is DSGVTQTPKHLITATGQRVTLRCSPRSGDLSVYWYQQSLDQGLQFLIQYYNGEERAKGNILERFSAQQFPDLHSELNLSSLELGDSALYFCASSPAGTGSGDEKLFFGSGTQLSVL.

The chain employs TRBV6-6 and TRBJ1-2; 10 bases fit TRBD1. Germline CDR1 and CDR2: MNHNY and SVGAGI (reference sequence). V shed 7 bases and J 8 bases; nucleotides not matched to a gene: 7. The CDR3 has 13 amino acids. CDR3 region: CASTDRGASGYTF. CDR3 sequence (DNA): TGTGCCAGCACGGACAGGGGGGCGTCCGGCTACACCTTC.

CDR3 coding DNA: TGTGCCTGGGGACAGGTGAATCAGCCCCAGCATTTT. Its translation is CAWGQVNQPQHF. The V call is TRBV30, the J call TRBJ1-5; 7 nucleotides align to TRBD1. The CDR3 totals 12 residues. CDR1 and CDR2 (germline): GTSNPN, SVGIG (reference sequence). V was pared by 5 bases and J by 4 bases, with 2 bases of the junction left unmatched.

This clone was counted a single time. The CDR3 sequence: CASSPPGTSGTDEQFF. The CDR3 DNA is TGTGCCAGCAGTCCCCCCGGGACTAGCGGGACCGATGAGCAGTTCTTC. The chain recombines TRBV27 with TRBJ2-1; 13 bases align to TRBD2. Germline loops: CDR1 MNHEY, CDR2 SMNVEV (reference sequence). J lost 8 bases, V lost 5 bases, and 9 bases had no gene match. This CDR3 spans 16 amino acids.

The sample holds a few counts of this clone. The genes are TRBV30 and TRBJ1-1; maybe TRBD1 (5 bases). V was trimmed by 7 bases and J by 1 base, leaving 10 bases between them. The length of the CDR3 is 12 residues. In germline, CDR1 is GTSNPN, CDR2 SVGIG (reference sequence). CDR3 sequence (DNA): TGTGCCTATCTCCAGGGGAACACTGAAGCTTTCTTT. It is translated as CAYLQGNTEAFF.